This T cell receptor beta chain is drawn from a study of blood T cell repertoires in COVID-19 (dated by TCRdb to the early 2020s). General notes on the study: Samples from collaborators originated in the United States, Italy and Spain and spanned both the acute and convalescent phases of COVID-19. The dataset comprised deeply sampled blood TCRbeta repertoires from subjects exposed to, actively infected with, or recovered from COVID-19. Samples came from the ongoing ImmuneRACE study (first 160 participants) plus 1,254 subjects from 6 global collaborators. Where available, HLA class I and class II types were obtained from metadata supplied by the sample provider rather than from assay-based typing. A freely available public database, intended as a resource for researchers studying the immune response to SARS-CoV-2, is where the repertoires were released. The material from the prospective study consisted of cDNA or gDNA derived from T cells, B-cell-depleted T cells, or PBMCs. Nearly every sample came with metadata listing a de-identified subject ID, COVID-19 status, age in years and sex.

Points the paper makes about the study in general: How much clinical and demographic metadata was included differed by source and by participant, and the metadata was provided uncurated.

V is clipped by 4 bases and J by 4 bases, and the sequence between their germline boundaries is 16 bases long. Inclusive of the bounding cysteine and phenylalanine, the CDR3 is 15 residues long. Solely the CDR3 DNA is kept, with 45 bases framed from the first base. The germline V gene provides CDR1 KGHSH and CDR2 LQKENI. On this clone: Its antigen target is currently unknown. No much larger clone exists at a distance of one base, and base qualities are not known.

Each collaborating institution followed its own protocols to collect whole blood in K2EDTA tubes. For TCRbeta analysis, collaborators shipped samples in one of three forms: frozen whole blood, isolated PBMCs, or DNA extracted from either of those sample types. TCRbeta CDR3 regions were amplified from genomic DNA by means of the immunoSEQ Assay, a bias-controlled multiplex PCR. Regarding the original processing steps: The number of nucleated cells in each sample was estimated from the amplification of reference gene primers within the assay. Sequence reads were collapsed and filtered to measure the absolute abundance of every unique TCRbeta CDR3 rearrangement. Productive Simpson clonality was computed per sample as the square root of Simpson's diversity index over productive rearrangements. TCRdb carries this immuneACCESS record with in-frame sequences only. Its versions omit some clonotypes, under half of them owing to an unresolved V gene in the studies checked, with the rest unexplained. That table supplies the V and J calls and clone size; D and trimming were determined from the DNA. In all, the sample holds about 110,000 clones, and 83% of those were seen once. 15% to 20% of the sample rests with the top ten.

Sequencing was performed on peripheral blood. The chain joins TRBV18 to TRBJ1-1; no D gene can be assigned with confidence. The sequence came from a woman in her sixties with acute or convalescent COVID-19. For the CDR3, the sequence is CASSLEAAVGTEAFF. The sequence in DNA is TGTGCCAGCTCACTGGAAGCGGCAGTGGGCACTGAAGCTTTCTTT.